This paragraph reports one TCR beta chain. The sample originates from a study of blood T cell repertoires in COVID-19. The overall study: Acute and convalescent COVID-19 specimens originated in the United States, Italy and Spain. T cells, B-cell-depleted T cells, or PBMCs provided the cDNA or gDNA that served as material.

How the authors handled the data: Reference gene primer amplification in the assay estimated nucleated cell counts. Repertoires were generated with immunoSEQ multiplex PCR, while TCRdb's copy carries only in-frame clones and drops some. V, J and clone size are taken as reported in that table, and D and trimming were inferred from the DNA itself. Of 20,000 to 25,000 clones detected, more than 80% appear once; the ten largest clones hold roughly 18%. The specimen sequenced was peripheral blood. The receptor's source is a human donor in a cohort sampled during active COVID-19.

CDR3 sequence reads: CASMRERGYTF. The DNA for the CDR3 is TGTGCCAGCATGAGGGAGAGGGGCTACACCTTC. The chain uses TRBV2 and TRBJ1-2, with D hard to call. This CDR3 region has 11 residues. Trimming cost V 7 bases and J 8 bases, with 11 bases left between them. Germline-derived CDR1 and CDR2 are SNHLY and FYNNEI. The full variable domain, completed using reference TRBV2 and TRBJ1-2, is EPEVTQTPSHQVTQMGQEVILRCVPISNHLYFYWYRQILGQKVEFLVSFYNNEISEKSEIFDDQFSVERPDGSNFTLKIRSTKLEDSAMYFCASMRERGYTFGSGTRLTVV.